This T cell receptor (beta chain) was profiled in a study of blood T cell repertoires in COVID-19. How the authors handled the data: How many nucleated cells were present was estimated from reference gene primer amplification. Produced via immunoSEQ multiplex PCR; TCRdb's table is partial and in-frame only. D and trimming were read from the DNA, whereas the V and J calls and clone size are those reported in that table. This table has approximately 260,000 clones, around 85% appearing once. The germline CDR1 and CDR2 sequences are KGHDR and SFDVKD. CDR3 length: 13 amino acids. Trimming left V 10 bases short and J 4 bases short, with 13 bases between.

This sequence originates from a woman in her forties with acute COVID-19. This chain links TRBV24-1 with TRBJ1-5, with D possibly TRBD1 on 6 matching bases. The material sequenced was PBMCs or T cells enriched from blood (not recorded which). CDR3 protein: CATSDRTNQPQHF. The CDR3 DNA is TGTGCCACTTCGGACAGAACTAATCAGCCCCAGCATTTT.